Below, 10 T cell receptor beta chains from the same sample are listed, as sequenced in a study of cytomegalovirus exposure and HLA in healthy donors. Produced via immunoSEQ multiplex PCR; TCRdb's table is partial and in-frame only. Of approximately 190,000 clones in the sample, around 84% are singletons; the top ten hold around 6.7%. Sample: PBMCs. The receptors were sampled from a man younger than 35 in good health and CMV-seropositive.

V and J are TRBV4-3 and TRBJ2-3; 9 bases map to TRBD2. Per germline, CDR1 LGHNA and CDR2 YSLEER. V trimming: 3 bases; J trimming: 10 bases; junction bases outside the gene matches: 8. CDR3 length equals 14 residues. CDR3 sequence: CASSHGLAPESQYF. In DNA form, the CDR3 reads TGCGCCAGCAGCCACGGACTAGCGCCAGAATCGCAGTATTTT.

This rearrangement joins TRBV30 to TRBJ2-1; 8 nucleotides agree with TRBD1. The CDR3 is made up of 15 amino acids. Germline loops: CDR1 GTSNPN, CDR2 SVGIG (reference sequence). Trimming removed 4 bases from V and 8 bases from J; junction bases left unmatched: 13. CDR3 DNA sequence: TGTGCCTGGATGAGCCCCGGGACAGGTGTATATGAGCAGTTCTTC. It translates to CAWMSPGTGVYEQFF.

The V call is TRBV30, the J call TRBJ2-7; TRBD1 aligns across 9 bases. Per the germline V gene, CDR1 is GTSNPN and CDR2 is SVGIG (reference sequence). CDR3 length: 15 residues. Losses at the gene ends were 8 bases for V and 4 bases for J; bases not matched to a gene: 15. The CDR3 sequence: CAAHPRDRAVYEQYF. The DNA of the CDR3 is TGTGCCGCCCACCCCCGGGACAGGGCGGTGTACGAGCAGTACTTC.

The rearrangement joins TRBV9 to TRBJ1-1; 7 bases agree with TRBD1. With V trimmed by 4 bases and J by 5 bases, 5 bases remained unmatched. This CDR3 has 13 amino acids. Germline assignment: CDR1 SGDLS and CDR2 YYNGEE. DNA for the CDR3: TGTGCCAGCAGCCCCTCAGGGGGGACTGAAGCTTTCTTT. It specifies CASSPSGGTEAFF.

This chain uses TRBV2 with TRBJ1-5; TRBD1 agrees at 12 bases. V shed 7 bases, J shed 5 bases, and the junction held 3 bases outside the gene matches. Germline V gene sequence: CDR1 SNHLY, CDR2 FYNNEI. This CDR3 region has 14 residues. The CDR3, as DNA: TGTGCCAGCACCGGGACAGGGGGCTATCAGCCCCAGCATTTT. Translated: CASTGTGGYQPQHF.

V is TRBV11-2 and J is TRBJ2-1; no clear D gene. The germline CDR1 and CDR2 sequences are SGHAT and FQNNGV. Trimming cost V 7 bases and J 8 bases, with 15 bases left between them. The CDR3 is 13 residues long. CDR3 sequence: CASTPPVSDEQFF. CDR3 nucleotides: TGTGCCAGCACCCCTCCTGTGTCCGATGAGCAGTTCTTC.

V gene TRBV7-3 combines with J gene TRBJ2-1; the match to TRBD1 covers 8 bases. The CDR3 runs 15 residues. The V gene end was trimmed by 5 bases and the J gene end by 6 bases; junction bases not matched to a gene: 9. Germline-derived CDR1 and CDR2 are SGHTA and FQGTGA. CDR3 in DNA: TGTGCCAGCAGCCCTGACAGGGGCCGGAGCAATGAGCAGTTCTTC. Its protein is CASSPDRGRSNEQFF.

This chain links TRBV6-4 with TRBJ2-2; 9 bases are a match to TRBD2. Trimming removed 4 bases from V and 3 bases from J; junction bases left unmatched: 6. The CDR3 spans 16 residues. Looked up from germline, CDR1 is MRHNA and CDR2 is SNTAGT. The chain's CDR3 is CASSVRVAGDTGELFF. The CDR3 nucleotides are TGTGCCAGCAGTGTTCGCGTAGCGGGAGACACCGGGGAGCTGTTTTTT.

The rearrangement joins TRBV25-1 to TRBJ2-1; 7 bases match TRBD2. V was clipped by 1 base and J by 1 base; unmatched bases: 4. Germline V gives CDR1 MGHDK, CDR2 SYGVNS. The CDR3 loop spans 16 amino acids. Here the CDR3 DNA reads TGTGCCAGCAGTGAATCGGGAGGTAGTTCCTACAATGAGCAGTTCTTC. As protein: CASSESGGSSYNEQFF.

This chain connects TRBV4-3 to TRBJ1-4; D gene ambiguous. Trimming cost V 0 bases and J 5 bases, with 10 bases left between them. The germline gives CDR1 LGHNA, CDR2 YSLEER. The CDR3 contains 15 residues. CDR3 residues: CASSQEPTANEKLFF. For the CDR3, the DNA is TGCGCCAGCAGCCAAGAACCCACCGCGAATGAAAAACTGTTTTTT.